This T cell receptor beta chain appears in the sequencing data of a study of CD8 T cells in Susac syndrome. This CDR3 region has 15 residues. V was shortened by 4 bases and J by 0 bases, with 13 bases between the two germline ends. Germline V CDR1 and CDR2: DFQATT, SNEGSKA (reference sequence). High-throughput TCR beta sequencing covered peripheral CD8+ and CD4+ T cells. RNA was extracted with the RNeasy kit, and a quantity of about 0.45 to 1 ug was reverse transcribed using random hexamers. TCRdb called the immunoSEQ multiplex PCR reads again in MiXCR, with one record for every CDR3 protein. The data hold around 190,000 distinct CDR3 sequences, with roughly 95% observed a single time.

Material for sequencing was CD8+ T cells from PBMCs. V usage is TRBV20-1 and J usage is TRBJ1-5; D possibly corresponds to TRBD1 (6 bases). The sequence derives from a human donor with multiple sclerosis. The CDR3 region has the DNA TGCAGTGCTATCCCCGGGGGCTATAGCAATCAGCCCCAGCATTTT. Translated: CSAIPGGYSNQPQHF.